This T cell receptor (beta chain) was sequenced in a study of blood T cells in healthy people across ages. With a J-beta primer mix and a sample-barcoded 5' primer, a second PCR ran about 7 to 12 cycles. TCRdb ran MiXCR on the 5' RACE reads and lists one entry per CDR3 protein. The sample yields fewer than 800,000 distinct CDR3 sequences, over 45% seen once. V dropped 2 bases and J dropped 5 bases, with 16 bases sitting between them. The CDR3 loop spans 15 amino acids. The V gene's germline CDR1 is SGDLS and CDR2 YYNGEE. This clonotype was recorded a few times. Sequencing was done on a sample of blood. This TCR came from a woman aged 55-69 years in good health. The chain carries TRBV9 and TRBJ2-5; D might be TRBD2 (5 bases). The CDR3 protein is CASSVSLSWRETQYF. Here the CDR3 DNA reads TGTGCCAGCAGCGTTTCCTTAAGTTGGAGGGAGACCCAGTACTTC.